Presented here are 32 T cell receptor beta chains from one specimen sequenced in a study of blood T cell repertoires in COVID-19. The data were produced by immunoSEQ multiplex PCR, yet TCRdb's version contains in-frame clones alone and is incomplete. The sample has 100,000 to 140,000 clones, roughly 84% seen once. Sequenced material: peripheral blood. These receptors all come from a human donor in a cohort sampled during active COVID-19.

DNA of the CDR3: TGTGCCAGCAGTTCCGGTAGCGGGAGATATCCCCCCTACGAGCAGTACTTC. It encodes CASSSGSGRYPPYEQYF. The chain combines TRBV28 with TRBJ2-7; 9 nucleotides align to TRBD2. The J segment lost 2 bases and the V segment lost 4 bases, leaving 12 bases of the junction unmatched. The CDR3 loop spans 17 amino acids. The germline CDR1 and CDR2 sequences are MDHEN and SYDVKM.

The rearrangement joins TRBV11-2 to TRBJ1-5, with D maybe TRBD1 (6 bases). The CDR3 runs 16 residues. The germline V gene encodes CDR1 SGHAT and CDR2 FQNNGV. Trimming left V 5 bases short and J 0 bases short, with 14 bases between. The CDR3 DNA reads TGTGCCAGCAGCCCGCAGGGGACCCTTAGCAATCAGCCCCAGCATTTT. This codes for CASSPQGTLSNQPQHF.

Points on this clone: One junction end does not reproduce the germline sequence, and a read error may be involved. The J gene is TRBJ2-7, the V gene TRBV18; D is uncertain. This CDR3 is 11 amino acids long. Per germline, CDR1 KGHSH and CDR2 LQKENI. In nucleotides, the CDR3 is TGTGCCAGCTCAAGCTCCGACGAGCAGTACTTC. Protein: CASSSSDEQYF.

The CDR3 region is CAWSVLWGTSGATDTQYF. In nucleotides, the CDR3 is TGTGCCTGGAGTGTACTGTGGGGGACTAGCGGAGCCACAGATACGCAGTATTTT. The chain combines TRBV30 with TRBJ2-3, with 11 bases identical to TRBD2. This CDR3 has 18 residues. Germline CDR1 is GTSNPN and CDR2 is SVGIG (reference sequence). V lost 0 bases to trimming and J lost 2 bases; unmatched junction nucleotides: 10.

This clone was picked up a small number of times. The chain joins TRBV27 to TRBJ1-1, with D uncertain. V lost 4 bases, J lost 0 bases, and 3 bases lay in between. CDR1 is MNHEY, CDR2 SMNVEV, per germline (reference sequence). CDR3 length: 12 residues. The CDR3 DNA follows: TGTGCCAGCAGTTCCGTGAACACTGAAGCTTTCTTT. Residues: CASSSVNTEAFF.

The V call is TRBV7-9, the J call TRBJ2-5, with D hard to call. The germline V gene encodes CDR1 SEHNR and CDR2 FQNEAQ (reference sequence). The CDR3 contains 11 residues. Between the trimmed V and J ends, which lost 4 bases and 5 bases, there was a span of 5 bases. DNA of the CDR3: TGTGCCAGCAGCTCCTTTGAGACCCAGTACTTC. Translation gives CASSSFETQYF.

The rearrangement joins TRBV5-1 to TRBJ1-6, with TRBD1 matching over 8 bases. Trimming took 1 base from V and 9 from J; bases not matched to a gene: 6. From germline, CDR1 is SGHRS and CDR2 YFSETQ. This CDR3 has 15 amino acids. For the CDR3, the DNA is TGCGCCAGCAGCTTGACCGGACAGGGTCGTTCACCCCTCCACTTT. Protein: CASSLTGQGRSPLHF.

This chain joins TRBV7-2 and TRBJ1-1; D not certain. Germline loops: CDR1 SGHTA, CDR2 FQGNSA. This CDR3 spans 14 amino acids. Between the trimmed V and J ends, which lost 5 bases and 1 base, there was a span of 11 bases. Here the CDR3 DNA reads TGTGCCAGCAGCGCGTCCAGCGGGAACACTGAAGCTTTCTTT. Translation gives CASSASSGNTEAFF.

The chain couples TRBV15 to TRBJ2-1, with D hard to call. Trimming removed 0 bases at V and 2 bases at J, with 8 bases between. The germline V gene has CDR1 LNHNV and CDR2 YYDKDF (reference sequence). The CDR3 is made up of 15 amino acids. The CDR3 region is CATSRDTAAYNEQFF. CDR3 coding DNA: TGTGCCACCAGCAGAGATACGGCGGCCTACAATGAGCAGTTCTTC.

V is TRBV21-1 and J is TRBJ1-5. TRBV21-1 is given as a pseudogene. There are 14 residues in the CDR3. CDR3 coding DNA: TGTGCCAGCAACGAAAAAGGGGAGGGGTGGCCCCAGCATTTT. Its translation: CASNEKGEGWPQHF.

This clone occurred a few times. The V call is TRBV6-2 or TRBV6-3, the J call TRBJ2-1, with TRBD1 matching over 12 bases. Germline CDR1 reads MNHEY; CDR2 reads SVGEGT. The J segment lost 6 bases and the V segment lost 4 bases, leaving 4 bases of the junction unmatched. This CDR3 is 15 amino acids long. CDR3 in amino acids: CASSWGQGAFNEQFF. The DNA of the CDR3 is TGTGCCAGCAGTTGGGGACAGGGGGCCTTCAATGAGCAGTTCTTC.

This clone showed up just once. V and J are TRBV5-1 and TRBJ1-4, with a weak D call TRBD1 (6 bases). The V end lost 4 bases, the J end lost 8 bases, and 24 bases lay between the germline ends. The V gene's germline CDR1 is SGHRS and CDR2 YFSETQ. The CDR3 is 17 residues long. The CDR3 DNA reads as TGCGCCAGCAGCCCGGGGTCTGGGGGCACGTCCCGGGAAAAACTGTTTTTT. Translating gives CASSPGSGGTSREKLFF. Based on the CDR3 plus reference TRBV5-1 and TRBJ1-4, the full variable domain is KAGVTQTPRYLIKTRGQQVTLSCSPISGHRSVSWYQQTPGQGLQFLFEYFSETQRNKGNFPGRFSGRQFSNSRSEMNVSTLELGDSALYLCASSPGSGGTSREKLFFGSGTQLSVL.

V is TRBV10-2 and J is TRBJ1-4, with D perhaps matching TRBD1 (6 bases). This CDR3 region has 14 residues. Trimming pared 6 bases from V and 6 bases from J, leaving 14 bases between. Germline assignment: CDR1 WSHSY and CDR2 SAAADI. The CDR3 region has the DNA TGCGCCAGCAGAAAACTCTCAGGGGATGAAAAACTGTTTTTT. Its translation: CASRKLSGDEKLFF.

The V call is TRBV15, the J call TRBJ1-2, with D possibly matching TRBD1 (5 bases). Per the germline V gene, CDR1 is LNHNV and CDR2 is YYDKDF (reference sequence). This CDR3 is 14 amino acids long. Trimming took off 6 bases at V and 7 bases at J, with 18 bases between the two ends. The CDR3 DNA follows: TGTGCCACCAGTCCCGACAGAACCGCCGCTGGCTACACCTTC. Its translation is CATSPDRTAAGYTF. The full variable domain, its missing parts supplied by reference TRBV15 and TRBJ1-2, is DAMVIQNPRYQVTQFGKPVTLSCSQTLNHNVMYWYQQKSSQAPKLLFHYYDKDFNNEADTPDNFQSRRPNTSFCFLDIRSPGLGDTAMYLCATSPDRTAAGYTFGSGTRLTVV.

The chain recombines TRBV4-2 with TRBJ2-1; TRBD2 aligns across 7 bases. The CDR3 covers 12 residues. V shed 1 base, J shed 9 bases, and the junction held 0 bases outside the gene matches. The V gene's germline CDR1 is LGHNA and CDR2 YNFKEQ. CDR3 loop: CASSQGTSEQFF. CDR3 DNA sequence: TGTGCCAGCAGCCAAGGGACTAGTGAGCAGTTCTTC.

This clone has more than one count but fewer than ten. The V gene is TRBV5-1, the J gene TRBJ1-3, with 8 bases fitting TRBD1. CDR1 is SGHRS and CDR2 is YFSETQ in the germline V gene. J was trimmed by 0 bases and V by 2 bases; bases with no gene match: 1. The length of the CDR3 is 15 residues. The CDR3 DNA reads TGCGCCAGCAGCTTACAGGGGGACTCTGGAAACACCATATATTTT. Amino acid sequence: CASSLQGDSGNTIYF.

The chain has TRBV7-8 and TRBJ2-6; D remains ambiguous. This CDR3 has 15 amino acids. Germline assignment: CDR1 SGHVS and CDR2 FQNEAQ. V lost 1 base to trimming and J lost 4 bases, with 8 bases between them. The CDR3 sequence is CASSLGASGANVLTF. The CDR3 DNA is TGTGCCAGCAGCTTAGGGGCTTCCGGGGCCAACGTCCTGACTTTC.

The chain recombines TRBV28 with TRBJ1-2, with D unresolved. The V gene's germline CDR1 is MDHEN and CDR2 SYDVKM. With 3 bases removed from V and 0 bases from J, the gap between germline ends came to 8 bases. CDR3 length: 14 residues. The CDR3 is CASSFSVSNYGYTF. The CDR3 bases are TGTGCCAGCAGTTTTTCAGTTTCTAACTATGGCTACACCTTC.

This clone was found a few times. This rearrangement joins TRBV9 to TRBJ2-1; 10 nucleotides line up with TRBD2. With V trimmed by 4 bases and J by 10 bases, 11 bases remained unmatched. The CDR3 runs 15 residues. Germline V gene sequence: CDR1 SGDLS, CDR2 YYNGEE. Written as DNA, the CDR3 is TGTGCCAGCAGCCCCCGGTGGGGACTAGCGACGGAGCAGTTCTTC. It specifies CASSPRWGLATEQFF.

The rearrangement links TRBV30 to TRBJ2-2, with D tentatively TRBD1 (5 bases). V was clipped by 0 bases and J by 6 bases, with 8 bases between them. The length of the CDR3 is 13 residues. Germline V gene lookup returns CDR1 GTSNPN and CDR2 SVGIG (reference sequence). CDR3 protein: CAWSVQGAGELFF. The CDR3 coding sequence is TGTGCCTGGAGTGTTCAGGGCGCCGGGGAGCTGTTTTTT. The entire variable domain, with the rest obtained from reference TRBV30 and TRBJ2-2, is as follows: SQTIHQWPATLVQPVGSPLSLECTVEGTSNPNLYWYRQAAGRGLQLLFYSVGIGQISSEVPQNLSASRPQDRQFILSSKKLLLSDSGFYLCAWSVQGAGELFFGEGSRLTVL.

The chain links TRBV24-1 to TRBJ2-1; 12 bases line up with TRBD2. The germline V gene encodes CDR1 KGHDR and CDR2 SFDVKD. The ends lost 7 bases at V and 0 bases at J; junction bases unmatched: 3. CDR3 size: 16 residues. CDR3 region: CATSLAGGSSYNEQFF. The CDR3 bases are TGTGCCACCAGCCTAGCGGGAGGGAGCTCCTACAATGAGCAGTTCTTC.

CDR3 in amino acids: CASRNIAGPDTQYF. CDR3 DNA sequence: TGCGCCAGCAGGAACATAGCGGGCCCAGATACGCAGTATTTT. The chain links TRBV5-1 to TRBJ2-3, with 7 nucleotides matching TRBD2. CDR3 length equals 14 residues. Germline loops: CDR1 SGHRS, CDR2 YFSETQ. J gave up 4 bases and V 5 bases, and 7 bases lay outside the gene matches.

The chain has TRBV5-6 and TRBJ2-1; a possible D gene is TRBD1 (6 bases). CDR1 is SGHDT, CDR2 YYEEEE, per germline. The V gene lost 6 bases and the J gene lost 2 bases, with 12 bases spanning the gap. The CDR3 sequence is 14 residues long. The DNA of the CDR3 is TGTGCCAGCATCTCGACAGGAACCTACAATGAGCAGTTCTTC. It codes for CASISTGTYNEQFF.

This chain links TRBV19 with TRBJ1-2; the D gene is possibly TRBD1 (5 bases). CDR3 length: 15 amino acids. V was cut by 0 bases and J by 5 bases, with 13 bases left in between. Germline V CDR1 and CDR2: LNHDA, SQIVND (reference sequence). The CDR3 DNA follows: TGTGCCAGTAGTATAGATCCGGGGGATCGGTATGGCTACACCTTC. Its protein is CASSIDPGDRYGYTF.

This chain links TRBV27 with TRBJ2-7; D is perhaps TRBD2 (6 bases). Germline V gives CDR1 MNHEY, CDR2 SMNVEV (reference sequence). Trimming took 5 bases from V and 2 from J, leaving 19 bases between them. This CDR3 has 16 amino acids. The CDR3 region has the DNA TGTGCCAGCAGTCCTTACCCGGGACTCACCCCCTACGAGCAGTACTTC. It yields the protein CASSPYPGLTPYEQYF.

The chain uses TRBV11-1 and TRBJ2-3, with 7 bases that match TRBD2. The CDR3 sequence is 14 residues long. V lost 4 bases to trimming and J lost 6 bases; unmatched junction nucleotides: 7. CDR1 and CDR2 (germline): SGHAT, FQDESV (reference sequence). In DNA form, the CDR3 reads TGTGCCAGCAGCTCGGGCGGGAGATTGGATACGCAGTATTTT. This gives the protein CASSSGGRLDTQYF.

The genes are TRBV24-1 and TRBJ1-2; 10 bases match TRBD1. CDR1 and CDR2 (germline): KGHDR, SFDVKD. This CDR3 is built from 16 residues. With V trimmed by 2 bases and J by 4 bases, 6 bases remained unmatched. Here the CDR3 reads CATSDSGTGVSYGYTF. CDR3 bases: TGTGCCACCAGTGATTCCGGGACAGGGGTGAGCTATGGCTACACCTTC.

This clone has only a few counts. The chain couples TRBV4-1 to TRBJ2-2, with TRBD1 matching 7 bases. Germline V lookup: CDR1 MGHRA, CDR2 YSYEKL. The CDR3 spans 17 residues. The V segment lost 4 bases and the J segment 3 bases; nucleotides outside the gene matches: 11. This chain's CDR3 is CASSLWSGGMDTGELFF. CDR3 sequence (DNA): TGCGCCAGCAGCCTGTGGTCAGGGGGAATGGACACCGGGGAGCTGTTTTTT.

This sequence joins TRBV5-4 and TRBJ2-1; 9 bases line up with TRBD2. The CDR3 spans 14 residues. J gave up 6 bases and V 1 base, and 2 bases lay outside the gene matches. Germline CDR1 SGHNT, CDR2 YYREEE (reference sequence). This chain's CDR3 is CASSLTSGRNEQFF. The CDR3 bases are TGTGCCAGCAGCTTGACTAGCGGGCGCAATGAGCAGTTCTTC.

This chain joins TRBV3-1 (or the pseudogene TRBV3-2) and TRBJ2-1, with TRBD2 matching over 8 bases. The CDR3 sequence is 16 residues long. The V gene end was trimmed by 4 bases and the J gene end by 6 bases; junction bases not matched to a gene: 11. Germline assignment: CDR1 LGHDT and CDR2 YNNKEL (reference sequence). The CDR3 spells CASSRGVREVRNEQFF. CDR3 bases: TGTGCCAGCAGCCGGGGGGTGCGGGAGGTGCGCAATGAGCAGTTCTTC.

The CDR3 coding sequence is TGTGCCAGCAGCCAAGATAGACTCTCCGGGGGGGAGCAGTACTTC. Residues: CASSQDRLSGGEQYF. This chain joins TRBV4-2 and TRBJ2-7, with TRBD2 identical over 7 bases. J gave up 7 bases and V 0 bases, and 9 bases lay outside the gene matches. The CDR3 spans 15 residues. CDR1 is LGHNA, CDR2 YNFKEQ, per germline.

This CDR3 is CAISEAGTYEQYF. CDR3 nucleotides: TGTGCCATCAGTGAAGCGGGTACCTACGAGCAGTACTTC. The rearrangement joins TRBV10-3 to TRBJ2-7; D may be TRBD2 (6 bases). Germline CDR1 and CDR2: ENHRY and SYGVKD. The CDR3 has 13 residues. V was pared by 3 bases and J by 2 bases, with 8 bases between.